This is a list of T cell receptor beta chains from one sample in a study of Graves' ophthalmopathy and Graves' hyperthyroidism. TCRdb itself ran the multiplex PCR reads through MiXCR, one entry per CDR3 protein. The table shows a few hundred thousand distinct CDR3 sequences, with 18% occurring only once. The specimen was peripheral blood. These TCRs come from a woman under 30 with Graves' ophthalmopathy. The CDR3 runs from the conserved cysteine through the conserved F or W. The D gene is left open where the match is weak. Clone size is not always given. Where it is, it says once, few, many or a class for expanded clones.

>TRBV11-2|many|TRBJ2-7|TRBD2
TGTGCCAGCAGCTTACAGTCTAGCGGGAGTTTCTACGAGCAGTACTTC
CASSLQSSGSFYEQYF
>TRBV7-2|.|TRBJ2-5|TRBD2
TGTGCCAGCACCCGGGGGGGTAGAGAGACCCAGTACTTC
CASTRGGRETQYF
>TRBV30|.|TRBJ2-2|.
TGTGCCTGGAACAGAGGGCCCGGGGAGCTGTTTTTT
CAWNRGPGELFF
>TRBV27|many|TRBJ2-3|.
TGTGCCAGCACCCGCGGGACCACAGATACGCAGTATTTT
CASTRGTTDTQYF
>TRBV11-3|.|TRBJ2-7|.
TGTGCCAGCAGCGAGAACGGGATGGAGAGGTACGAGCAGTACTTC
CASSENGMERYEQYF
>TRBV6-1|.|TRBJ2-7|.
TGTGCCAGCAACCCACAGCCATCCTACGAGCAGTACTTC
CASNPQPSYEQYF
>TRBV7-8|many|TRBJ1-5|.
TGTGCCAGCAGCTTAGAGAGGGTACGCACGAATCAGCCCCAGCATTTT
CASSLERVRTNQPQHF
>TRBV27|many|TRBJ2-5|TRBD1
TGTGCCAGCAGTTTAAGGGGGCGCTTGGAGACCCAGTACTTC
CASSLRGRLETQYF
>TRBV28|many|TRBJ1-5|.
TGTGCCACCATTCCCGAGGATCAGCCCCAGCATTTT
CATIPEDQPQHF
>TRBV7-9|many|TRBJ2-2|TRBD1
TGTGCCAGCAGCTTAGGACGCAGGGGGCAAGGTTACGGGGAGCTGTTTTTT
CASSLGRRGQGYGELFF
>TRBV6-5|many|TRBJ1-1|.
TGTGCCAGCAGTTATCAGGCAGGCGGCGTGTTCACTGAAGCTTTCTTT
CASSYQAGGVFTEAFF
>TRBV28|few|TRBJ2-2|TRBD2
TGTGCCAGCAGACCCAAGACTAGCGGGAGGACCGGGGAGCTGTTTTTT
CASRPKTSGRTGELFF
>TRBV28|many|TRBJ1-2|.
TGTGCCAGCAGTTTTATCTATGGCTACACCTTC
CASSFIYGYTF
>TRBV5-6|.|TRBJ1-2|.
TGTGCCAGCAGTTCCCCAATGGGCGTCAACTATGGCTACACCTTC
CASSSPMGVNYGYTF
>TRBV6-1|.|TRBJ1-5|.
TGTGCCAGCAGCCCAGGGGTTTCGGATCAGCCCCAGCATTTT
CASSPGVSDQPQHF
>TRBV12-5|many|TRBJ2-5|.
TGTGCTAGTGCCTTGAGAGAAGAGACCCAGTACTTC
CASALREETQYF
>TRBV19|many|TRBJ1-5|TRBD1
TGTGCCAGTAGCTCGGGACAGTTCAATCAGCCCCAGCATTTT
CASSSGQFNQPQHF
>TRBV7-9|many|TRBJ2-5|.
TGTGCCAGCAGCTTACTTCAGCCACAAGAGACCCAGTACTTC
CASSLLQPQETQYF
>TRBV6-5|few|TRBJ2-5|.
TGTGCCAGCAGTTCCGGTATAGGTCAAGAGACCCAGTACTTC
CASSSGIGQETQYF
>TRBV6-2/TRBV6-3|many|TRBJ2-5|TRBD2
TGTGCCAGCAGTCCGGGACTAGCGGCGCCGGTTGAGACCCAGTACTTC
CASSPGLAAPVETQYF
>TRBV30|.|TRBJ2-7|.
TGTGCCTGGAACCACGGAACGGTCTACGAGCAGTACTTC
CAWNHGTVYEQYF
>TRBV19|many|TRBJ2-7|TRBD1
TGTGCCAGCAGTTCGGGGACAGGGGTCTACGAGCAGTACTTC
CASSSGTGVYEQYF
>TRBV12-3/TRBV12-4|once|TRBJ2-7|TRBD1
TGTGCCAGCAGTTCCACTGGGACAGGGGAGAGCGAGCAGTACTTC
CASSSTGTGESEQYF
>TRBV6-2/TRBV6-3|many|TRBJ1-5|.
TGTGCCAGCTGCGGGGGATTTAGCAATCAGCCCCAGCATTTT
CASCGGFSNQPQHF
>TRBV30|many|TRBJ1-5|.
TGTGCCTGGAGTGGAGGGTCGGCGCAGCCCCAGCATTTT
CAWSGGSAQPQHF
>TRBV6-2/TRBV6-3|.|TRBJ1-2|TRBD1
TGTGCCAGCAGTCCTCCGGGACAGGGTTCCTATGGCTACACCTTC
CASSPPGQGSYGYTF
>TRBV7-8|many|TRBJ2-2|TRBD2
TGTGCCAGCAGCGACCTACTAGCGGGGGGGCGGGACACCGGGGAGCTGTTTTTT
CASSDLLAGGRDTGELFF
>TRBV20-1|.|TRBJ2-7|TRBD2
TGCAGTGCTAGAGCTGGACTAGCGGGAGATCGGCTCCCCTACGAGCAGTACTTC
CSARAGLAGDRLPYEQYF
>TRBV30|many|TRBJ1-5|.
TGTGCCTGGAGTGGGGAGAGCAATCAGCCCCAGCATTTT
CAWSGESNQPQHF
>TRBV27|many|TRBJ2-5|TRBD2
TGTGCCAGCAGTTTTAGGGCCGGGGGGCTAGCGGGGAGTGGGCAAGAGACCCAGTACTTC
CASSFRAGGLAGSGQETQYF
>TRBV6-1|.|TRBJ2-5|TRBD2
TGTGCCAGCGGAACTAGCGGGAGTAGGGAGACCCAGTACTTC
CASGTSGSRETQYF
>TRBV6-2/TRBV6-3|many|TRBJ2-5|.
TGTGCCAGCCAATTTCTTACGGGGGCCCTCCAAGAGACCCAGTACTTC
CASQFLTGALQETQYF
>TRBV29-1|many|TRBJ2-7|.
TGCAGCGTTGAAGCCCGGGACCCGACCTACGAGCAGTACTTC
CSVEARDPTYEQYF
>TRBV5-1|many|TRBJ2-7|.
TGCGCCAGCAGCCCAGGGGACAGCGGGGACTACGAGCAGTACTTC
CASSPGDSGDYEQYF
>TRBV9|.|TRBJ1-1|.
TGTGCCAGCAGCGCTGATTACCGGGATAAAGCTTTCTTT
CASSADYRDKAFF
>TRBV6-1|many|TRBJ1-5|.
TGTGCCAGCAGTGCTGGGGACTACAATCAGCCCCAGCATTTT
CASSAGDYNQPQHF
>TRBV12-3/TRBV12-4|many|TRBJ2-7|.
TGTGCCAGCAGGGTCACCTACGAGCAGTACTTC
CASRVTYEQYF
>TRBV9|many|TRBJ1-1|.
TGTGCCAGCAGCGTAGAGGAGCGGGGTACGGGAGCTTTCTTT
CASSVEERGTGAFF
>TRBV12-3/TRBV12-4|many|TRBJ1-5|.
TGTGCCAGCAGTTATAGGGACCCGAACAATCAGCCCCAGCATTTT
CASSYRDPNNQPQHF
>TRBV7-6|many|TRBJ2-5|TRBD1
TGTGCCAGCAGCTTAGGACAGGGGGCGCAGACCCAGTACTTC
CASSLGQGAQTQYF
>TRBV11-1|.|TRBJ2-5|.
TGTGCCAGCAGCTTAAACTTCCCGGAGACCCAGTACTTC
CASSLNFPETQYF
>TRBV12-3/TRBV12-4|many|TRBJ1-5|TRBD1
TGTGCCAGCAGTTTTGGCAGGGGGAGATATAGCAATCAGCCCCAGCATTTT
CASSFGRGRYSNQPQHF
>TRBV7-6|many|TRBJ2-7|TRBD2
TGTGCCAGCAGCTTGGGTTCTAGCGGGACGCCCTACGAGCAGTACTTC
CASSLGSSGTPYEQYF
>TRBV27|.|TRBJ1-2|TRBD1
TGTGCCAGCGGACGGGACAGGGGGCTAGCTAACTATGGCTACACCTTC
CASGRDRGLANYGYTF
>TRBV7-9|many|TRBJ1-5|.
TGTGCCAGCAGCTTAGACTCGCCTCAGCCCCAGCATTTT
CASSLDSPQPQHF
>TRBV12-3/TRBV12-4|many|TRBJ1-2|.
TGTGCCAGCAGTTTAGACGCGGGCTATGGCTACACCTTC
CASSLDAGYGYTF
>TRBV11-2|many|TRBJ1-6|.
TGTGCCAGCAGCTTAGAGGGGGGTCCCAATTCACCCCTCCACTTT
CASSLEGGPNSPLHF
>TRBV24-1|few|TRBJ1-2|.
TGTGCCACCAGTGATTTTACAGGTTTGAATGGCTACACCTTC
CATSDFTGLNGYTF
>TRBV4-1|many|TRBJ1-5|.
TGCGCCAGCAGCCGGGGAGTTAGCAATCAGCCCCAGCATTTT
CASSRGVSNQPQHF
>TRBV11-2|many|TRBJ2-5|.
TGTGCCAGCAGTTCCTGGGGAGAAAAGACCCAGTACTTC
CASSSWGEKTQYF
>TRBV7-8|many|TRBJ2-7|.
TGTGCCAGCACCCTCGGGGGGCAGAGCTCCTACGAGCAGTACTTC
CASTLGGQSSYEQYF
>TRBV7-8|.|TRBJ2-4|TRBD1
TGTGCCAGCAGCTATCCGACAGGGCAAACGAGTGGCAAAAACATTCAGTACTTC
CASSYPTGQTSGKNIQYF
>TRBV7-2|many|TRBJ2-7|.
TGTGCCAGCAGCCCATCGTGGGGGGGCGGGGGCGAGCAGTACTTC
CASSPSWGGGGEQYF
>TRBV12-3/TRBV12-4|.|TRBJ2-5|.
TGTGCCAGCAGCCCAACGGGGCCAGGGGAGACCCAGTACTTC
CASSPTGPGETQYF